A single sample is the source of the 20 T cell receptor beta chains below, sequenced in a study of CD8+ T cells in alopecia areata (dated by TCRdb to 2017 to 2018). The receptor library was made with the immunoSEQ multiplex PCR assay. For TCR sequencing, RNA was extracted from every sample and reverse transcribed into cDNA to serve as template. What TCRdb holds here is the immuneACCESS table cut down to in-frame rearrangements. Part of the clones is not present; checked against another copy, under half of the missing clones reflect an unresolved V gene, and the others are unexplained. For this sample there are approximately 110,000 clones; roughly three fifths appear just once. 10% to 15% of the sample rests with the top ten. The sample's time point label, decoded: around 24 weeks on oral tofacitinib. Read against the paper, the sample's treatment or condition label means: oral pan-JAK inhibitor, 5-10 mg twice daily.

Sequencing used CD8+ T cells sorted from blood, obtained at week 24, from a patient treated with tofacitinib. The receptors stem from a human donor with alopecia areata.

This clone came up a few times. The gene calls are TRBV6-5 and TRBJ2-3; 10 nucleotides agree with TRBD2. The CDR3 consists of 15 residues. Trimming removed 5 bases from V and 5 bases from J; junction bases left unmatched: 7. Germline V gene sequence: CDR1 MNHEY, CDR2 SVGAGI. The CDR3, as DNA: TGTGCCAGCAGTGTCCTAGCGGGGGTTGTAGATACGCAGTATTTT. Its protein product is CASSVLAGVVDTQYF.

The chain combines TRBV9 with TRBJ2-5; 8 positions agree with TRBD2. Germline values: CDR1 SGDLS, CDR2 YYNGEE. After removal of 6 bases from V and 2 bases from J, the junction contained 3 bases not matched to a gene. The CDR3 consists of 13 residues. The CDR3 region is CASNGGVQETQYF. The CDR3 nucleotides are TGTGCCAGCAACGGGGGGGTACAAGAGACCCAGTACTTC.

The V call is TRBV6-5, the J call TRBJ1-1; D is perhaps TRBD1 (6 bases). The CDR3 sequence is 14 residues long. Trimming shortened V by 2 bases and J by 4 bases, and 11 bases separated the two germline ends. CDR1 and CDR2 (germline): MNHEY, SVGAGI. The CDR3: CASSYRGGRTEAFF. The DNA for the CDR3 is TGTGCCAGCAGTTACAGGGGGGGTCGCACTGAAGCTTTCTTT.

The chain recombines TRBV6-5 with TRBJ2-1; tentatively, D is TRBD1 (7 bases). From germline, CDR1 is MNHEY and CDR2 SVGAGI. The CDR3 has 14 amino acids. V lost 0 bases, J lost 7 bases, and 10 bases lay in between. CDR3 sequence reads: CASSYSSGGNEQFF. In DNA, the CDR3 is TGTGCCAGCAGTTACTCGTCAGGGGGGAATGAGCAGTTCTTC.

V gene TRBV7-9 combines with J gene TRBJ2-3, with 7 nucleotides matching TRBD2. J lost 1 base, V lost 10 bases, and 5 bases had no gene match. The CDR3 runs 13 residues. Germline V lookup: CDR1 SEHNR, CDR2 FQNEAQ (reference sequence). The CDR3 region is CATESGGTDTQYF. The CDR3 DNA sequence: TGTGCCACCGAAAGCGGGGGCACAGATACGCAGTATTTT. Looking up the rest from reference TRBV7-9 and TRBJ2-3 gives the full variable domain: DTGVSQNPRHKITKRGQNVTFRCDPISEHNRLYWYRQTLGQGPEFLTYFQNEAQLEKSRLLSDRFSAERPKGSFSTLEIQRTEQGDSAMYLCATESGGTDTQYFGPGTRLTVL.

The chain couples TRBV9 to TRBJ2-1; a weak D match, TRBD1 (5 bases). Trimming removed 2 bases at V and 10 bases at J, with 19 bases between. The CDR3 extends over 15 amino acids. Germline CDR1 is SGDLS and CDR2 is YYNGEE. The CDR3 is CASSVWTTGGSEQFF. The CDR3 DNA is TGTGCCAGCAGCGTGTGGACAACTGGTGGGTCGGAGCAGTTCTTC. The entire variable domain, with the rest obtained from reference TRBV9 and TRBJ2-1, is as follows: DSGVTQTPKHLITATGQRVTLRCSPRSGDLSVYWYQQSLDQGLQFLIQYYNGEERAKGNILERFSAQQFPDLHSELNLSSLELGDSALYFCASSVWTTGGSEQFFGPGTRLTVL.

This clone was counted a single time. V and J are TRBV18 and TRBJ2-7, with D maybe TRBD2 (6 bases). From germline, CDR1 is KGHSH and CDR2 LQKENI. The V end lost 0 bases, the J end lost 1 base, and 13 bases lay between the germline ends. The CDR3 loop spans 16 amino acids. Here the CDR3 reads CASSPPGGTRSYEQYF. The CDR3 nucleotides read TGTGCCAGCTCACCACCCGGGGGAACTAGATCCTACGAGCAGTACTTC.

The V call is TRBV4-1, the J call TRBJ1-1, with D unclear. CDR1 is MGHRA, CDR2 YSYEKL, per germline. The CDR3 spans 13 residues. Between the trimmed V and J ends, which lost 4 bases and 1 base, there was a span of 7 bases. CDR3 in DNA: TGCGCCAGCAGCCCCCGTGGGAACACTGAAGCTTTCTTT. Translating gives CASSPRGNTEAFF.

This clone was picked up a small number of times. This sequence joins TRBV25-1 and TRBJ1-4, with 7 nucleotides matching TRBD1. This CDR3 is 11 amino acids long. Trimming at V came to 6 bases and at J to 15 bases, leaving 7 bases not matched to a gene. CDR1 and CDR2 from the germline V gene are MGHDK and SYGVNS. CDR3 amino acids: CASRSSGQMFF. CDR3 coding DNA: TGTGCCAGCAGAAGTTCGGGACAGATGTTTTTT. Looking up the rest from reference TRBV25-1 and TRBJ1-4 gives the full variable domain: EADIYQTPRYLVIGTGKKITLECSQTMGHDKMYWYQQDPGMELHLIHYSYGVNSTEKGDLSSESTVSRIRTEHFPLTLESARPSHTSQYLCASRSSGQMFFGSGTQLSVL.

This clone was counted between two and nine times. This rearrangement joins TRBV2 to TRBJ2-5, with D tentatively TRBD1 (6 bases). Trimming cost V 1 base and J 3 bases, with 12 bases left between them. CDR3 size: 15 residues. CDR1 and CDR2 from the germline V gene are SNHLY and FYNNEI. This CDR3 reads CASSEGVRGEETQYF. CDR3 in DNA: TGTGCCAGCAGTGAAGGGGTCAGGGGAGAAGAGACCCAGTACTTC.

The V call is TRBV4-1, the J call TRBJ2-7; 7 nucleotides align to TRBD1. Germline CDR1 MGHRA, CDR2 YSYEKL. With V trimmed by 0 bases and J by 5 bases, 10 bases remained unmatched. This CDR3 has 16 residues. The CDR3 reads CASSQDLGRGIDEQYF. The DNA for the CDR3 is TGCGCCAGCAGCCAAGATCTCGGCAGGGGGATCGACGAGCAGTACTTC.

This clone came up a few times. V and J are TRBV4-3 and TRBJ1-4; 8 bases line up with TRBD1. V shed 0 bases, J shed 6 bases, and the junction held 6 bases outside the gene matches. Germline V gives CDR1 LGHNA, CDR2 YSLEER. The CDR3 totals 16 residues. The CDR3 region has the DNA TGCGCCAGCAGCCAAGATGGACAGGGCTGGGATGAAAAACTGTTTTTT. The encoded protein is CASSQDGQGWDEKLFF.

The chain carries TRBV10-3 and TRBJ1-2; unclear D gene. The ends were cut back, 10 bases at V and 6 bases at J, with 15 bases in the middle. Per germline, CDR1 ENHRY and CDR2 SYGVKD. CDR3 size: 12 residues. CDR3 in DNA: TGTGCCACCGGACCAGGAGGGCATGGCTACACCTTC. Its protein product is CATGPGGHGYTF.

The V and J genes are TRBV29-1 and TRBJ1-4; D is perhaps TRBD1 (5 bases). The CDR3 is 12 amino acids. V gave up 7 bases and J gave up 2 bases, with 8 bases separating them. CDR1 is SQVTM and CDR2 is ANQGSEA in the germline V gene. The CDR3 protein is CSGRGTNEKLFF. CDR3 DNA sequence: TGCAGCGGTCGGGGGACTAATGAAAAACTGTTTTTT.

The V call is TRBV11-2, the J call TRBJ2-1; 8 positions match TRBD2. From germline, CDR1 is SGHAT and CDR2 FQNNGV. This CDR3 has 18 residues. With 5 bases clipped from V and 3 bases from J, the junction kept 15 bases outside the gene matches. CDR3 amino acids: CASSQRAGGAFLYNEQFF. The DNA of the CDR3 is TGTGCCAGCAGCCAGAGGGCGGGGGGAGCCTTTCTCTACAATGAGCAGTTCTTC.

The V gene is TRBV27, the J gene TRBJ2-7; 8 bases are shared with TRBD1. CDR3 length: 14 amino acids. Germline trimming cut 4 bases from V and 3 bases from J; bases unmatched to any gene: 5. Germline assignment: CDR1 MNHEY and CDR2 SMNVEV (reference sequence). This CDR3 is CASSSGQGVYEQYF. The CDR3 nucleotides read TGTGCCAGCAGTTCCGGACAGGGTGTCTACGAGCAGTACTTC.

The V gene is TRBV30, the J gene TRBJ2-7; D is ambiguous. V lost 0 bases to trimming and J lost 3 bases, with 6 bases between them. The CDR3 is 12 amino acids. CDR1 and CDR2 from the germline V gene are GTSNPN and SVGIG (reference sequence). The chain's CDR3 is CAWSVNRYEQYF. The CDR3 nucleotides are TGTGCCTGGAGTGTAAACCGCTACGAGCAGTACTTC.

This clone was found once. The rearrangement uses TRBV6-5 and TRBJ1-2, with D unclear. Germline V gene lookup returns CDR1 MNHEY and CDR2 SVGAGI. The V end was cut by 4 bases, the J end by 6 bases, with 12 bases between. The length of the CDR3 is 13 residues. CDR3 sequence (DNA): TGTGCCAGCAGTTCCTCGACTGGAGATGGCTACACCTTC. It is translated as CASSSSTGDGYTF.

The chain recombines TRBV2 with TRBJ2-1, with TRBD1 matching 10 bases. Per the germline V gene, CDR1 is SNHLY and CDR2 is FYNNEI. The CDR3 spans 16 residues. Unmatched junction bases numbered 11, after V lost 3 bases and J lost 9 bases. The CDR3 coding sequence is TGTGCCAGCAGTGACCGAGGACAGGGGGTGATCAGTGAGCAGTTCTTC. It codes for CASSDRGQGVISEQFF.

This chain links TRBV13 with TRBJ2-7; 8 bases map to TRBD2. J was trimmed by 7 bases and V by 3 bases; bases with no gene match: 8. This CDR3 contains 14 residues. Germline CDR1 is PRHDT and CDR2 is FYEKMQ (reference sequence). CDR3 protein: CASSFPSGGMEQYF. The CDR3, as DNA: TGTGCCAGCAGCTTCCCCAGCGGGGGAATGGAGCAGTACTTC.